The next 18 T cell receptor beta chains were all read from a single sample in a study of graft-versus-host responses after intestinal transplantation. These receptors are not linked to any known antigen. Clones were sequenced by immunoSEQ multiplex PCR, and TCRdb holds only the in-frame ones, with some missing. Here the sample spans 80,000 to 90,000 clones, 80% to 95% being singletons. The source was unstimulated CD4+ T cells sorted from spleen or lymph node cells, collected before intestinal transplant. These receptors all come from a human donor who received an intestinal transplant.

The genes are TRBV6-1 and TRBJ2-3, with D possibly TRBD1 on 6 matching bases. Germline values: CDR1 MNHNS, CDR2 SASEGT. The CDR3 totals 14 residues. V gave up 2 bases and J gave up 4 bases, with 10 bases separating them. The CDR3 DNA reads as TGTGCCAGCAGTGAAACAGGGAAGTCAGATACGCAGTATTTT. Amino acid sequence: CASSETGKSDTQYF.

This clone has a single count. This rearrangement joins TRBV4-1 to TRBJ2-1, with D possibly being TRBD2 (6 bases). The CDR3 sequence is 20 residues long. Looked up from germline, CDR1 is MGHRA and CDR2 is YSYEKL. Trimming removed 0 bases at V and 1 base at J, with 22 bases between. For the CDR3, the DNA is TGCGCCAGCAGCCAAGAATTGGATGTCAGCGGTAGCGGATCCTACAATGAGCAGTTCTTC. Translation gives CASSQELDVSGSGSYNEQFF.

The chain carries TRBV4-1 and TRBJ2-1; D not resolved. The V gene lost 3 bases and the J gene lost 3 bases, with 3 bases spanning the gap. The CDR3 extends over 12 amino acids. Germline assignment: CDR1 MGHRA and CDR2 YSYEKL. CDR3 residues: CASSQIYNEQFF. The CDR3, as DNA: TGCGCCAGCAGCCAGATCTACAATGAGCAGTTCTTC.

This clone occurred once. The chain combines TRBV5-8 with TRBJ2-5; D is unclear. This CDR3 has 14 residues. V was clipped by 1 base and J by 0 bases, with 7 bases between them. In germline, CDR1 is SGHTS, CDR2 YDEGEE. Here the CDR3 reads CASSLWDYQETQYF. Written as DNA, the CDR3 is TGTGCCAGCAGCTTGTGGGATTACCAAGAGACCCAGTACTTC.

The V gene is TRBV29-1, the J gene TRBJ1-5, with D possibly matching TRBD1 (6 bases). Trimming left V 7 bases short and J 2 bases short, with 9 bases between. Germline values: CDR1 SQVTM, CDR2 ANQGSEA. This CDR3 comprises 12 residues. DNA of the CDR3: TGCAGCGACAGACAGGGCAATCAGCCCCAGCATTTT. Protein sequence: CSDRQGNQPQHF.

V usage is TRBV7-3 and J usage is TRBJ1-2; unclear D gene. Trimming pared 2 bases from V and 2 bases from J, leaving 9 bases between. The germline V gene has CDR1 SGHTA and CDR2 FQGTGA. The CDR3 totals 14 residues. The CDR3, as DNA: TGTGCCAGCAGCTTAGACGTAACCAACTATGGCTACACCTTC. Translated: CASSLDVTNYGYTF.

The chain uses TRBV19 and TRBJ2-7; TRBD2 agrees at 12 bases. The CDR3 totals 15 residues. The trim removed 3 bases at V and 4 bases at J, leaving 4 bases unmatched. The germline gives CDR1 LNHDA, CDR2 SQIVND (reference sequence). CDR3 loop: CASSMTSGSVYEQYF. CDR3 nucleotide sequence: TGTGCCAGTAGTATGACTAGCGGGAGTGTGTACGAGCAGTACTTC.

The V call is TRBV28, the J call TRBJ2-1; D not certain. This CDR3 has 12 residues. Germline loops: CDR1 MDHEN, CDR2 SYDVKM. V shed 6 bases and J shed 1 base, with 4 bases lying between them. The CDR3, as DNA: TGTGCCAGCAGGACTTCCTACAATGAGCAGTTCTTC. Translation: CASRTSYNEQFF.

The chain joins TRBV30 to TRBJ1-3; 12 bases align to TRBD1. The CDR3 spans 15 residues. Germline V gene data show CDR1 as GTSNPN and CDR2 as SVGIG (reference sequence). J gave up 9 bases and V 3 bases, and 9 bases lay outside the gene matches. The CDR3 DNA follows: TGTGCCTGGAGCAAAGGGGGACAGGGGGCCCGCACCATATATTTT. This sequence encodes CAWSKGGQGARTIYF.

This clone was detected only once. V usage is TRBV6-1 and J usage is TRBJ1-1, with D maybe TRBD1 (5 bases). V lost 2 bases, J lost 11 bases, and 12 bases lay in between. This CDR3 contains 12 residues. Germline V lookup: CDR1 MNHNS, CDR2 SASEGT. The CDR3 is CASSESVGTAFF. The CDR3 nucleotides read TGTGCCAGCAGTGAATCGGTTGGGACCGCTTTCTTT.

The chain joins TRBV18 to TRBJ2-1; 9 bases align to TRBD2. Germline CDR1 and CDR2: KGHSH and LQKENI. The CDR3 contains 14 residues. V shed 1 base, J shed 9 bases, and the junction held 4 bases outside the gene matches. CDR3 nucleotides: TGTGCCAGCTCACCACTAGCGGGAGAAGGTGAGCAGTTCTTC. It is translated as CASSPLAGEGEQFF.

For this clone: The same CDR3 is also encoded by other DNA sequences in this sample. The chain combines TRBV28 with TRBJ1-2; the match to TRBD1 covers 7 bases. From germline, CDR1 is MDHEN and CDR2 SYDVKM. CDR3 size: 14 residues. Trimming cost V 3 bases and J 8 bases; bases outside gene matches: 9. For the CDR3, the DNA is TGTGCCAGCAGTTTTACAGGGGAAATAGGGGGCTACACCTTC. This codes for CASSFTGEIGGYTF.

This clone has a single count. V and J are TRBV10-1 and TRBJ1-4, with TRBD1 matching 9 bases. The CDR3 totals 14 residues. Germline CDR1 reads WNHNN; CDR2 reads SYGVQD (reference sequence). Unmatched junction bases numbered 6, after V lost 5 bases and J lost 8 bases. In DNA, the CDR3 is TGCGCCAGCAGTTCCGGGACAGGGAACGAAAAACTGTTTTTT. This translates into CASSSGTGNEKLFF.

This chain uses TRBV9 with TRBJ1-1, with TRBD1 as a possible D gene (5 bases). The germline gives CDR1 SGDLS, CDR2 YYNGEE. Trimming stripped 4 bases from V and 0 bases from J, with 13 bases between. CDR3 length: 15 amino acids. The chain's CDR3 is CASSPKGAMNTEAFF. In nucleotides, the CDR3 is TGTGCCAGCAGCCCAAAAGGGGCCATGAACACTGAAGCTTTCTTT.

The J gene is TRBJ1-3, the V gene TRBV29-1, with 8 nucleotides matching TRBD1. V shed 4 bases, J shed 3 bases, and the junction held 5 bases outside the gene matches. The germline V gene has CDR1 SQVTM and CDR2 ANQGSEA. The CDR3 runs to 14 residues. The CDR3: CSVGSQGDGNTIYF. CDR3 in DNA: TGCAGCGTTGGGTCACAGGGGGATGGAAACACCATATATTTT.

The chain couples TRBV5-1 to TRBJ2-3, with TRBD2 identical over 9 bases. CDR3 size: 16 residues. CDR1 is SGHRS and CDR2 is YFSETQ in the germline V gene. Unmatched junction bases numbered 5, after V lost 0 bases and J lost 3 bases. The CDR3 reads CASSLVAGGPTDTQYF. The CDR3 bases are TGCGCCAGCAGCTTGGTTGCGGGAGGGCCGACAGATACGCAGTATTTT. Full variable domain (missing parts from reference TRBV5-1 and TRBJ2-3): KAGVTQTPRYLIKTRGQQVTLSCSPISGHRSVSWYQQTPGQGLQFLFEYFSETQRNKGNFPGRFSGRQFSNSRSEMNVSTLELGDSALYLCASSLVAGGPTDTQYFGPGTRLTVL.

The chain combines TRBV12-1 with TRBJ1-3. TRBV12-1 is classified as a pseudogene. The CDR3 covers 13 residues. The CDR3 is CASSHPPGNTIYF. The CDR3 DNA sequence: TGTGCCAGCAGCCATCCCCCGGGAAACACCATATATTTT.

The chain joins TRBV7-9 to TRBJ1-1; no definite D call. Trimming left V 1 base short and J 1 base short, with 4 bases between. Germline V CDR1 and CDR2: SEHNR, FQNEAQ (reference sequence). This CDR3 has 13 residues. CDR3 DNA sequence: TGTGCCAGCAGCTTAGAGCAGAACACTGAAGCTTTCTTT. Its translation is CASSLEQNTEAFF.